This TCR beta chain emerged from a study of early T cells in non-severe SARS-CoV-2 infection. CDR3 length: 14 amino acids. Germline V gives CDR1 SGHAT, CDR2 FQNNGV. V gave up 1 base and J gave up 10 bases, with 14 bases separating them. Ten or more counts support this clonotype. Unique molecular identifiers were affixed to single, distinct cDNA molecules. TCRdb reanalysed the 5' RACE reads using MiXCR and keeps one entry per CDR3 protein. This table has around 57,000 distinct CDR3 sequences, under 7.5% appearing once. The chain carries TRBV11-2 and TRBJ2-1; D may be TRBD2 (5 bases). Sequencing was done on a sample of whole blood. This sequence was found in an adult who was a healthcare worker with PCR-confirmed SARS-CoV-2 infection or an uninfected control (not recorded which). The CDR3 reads CASSLGYTSGEQFF. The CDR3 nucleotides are TGTGCCAGCAGCTTAGGGTACACCTCGGGGGAGCAGTTCTTC.